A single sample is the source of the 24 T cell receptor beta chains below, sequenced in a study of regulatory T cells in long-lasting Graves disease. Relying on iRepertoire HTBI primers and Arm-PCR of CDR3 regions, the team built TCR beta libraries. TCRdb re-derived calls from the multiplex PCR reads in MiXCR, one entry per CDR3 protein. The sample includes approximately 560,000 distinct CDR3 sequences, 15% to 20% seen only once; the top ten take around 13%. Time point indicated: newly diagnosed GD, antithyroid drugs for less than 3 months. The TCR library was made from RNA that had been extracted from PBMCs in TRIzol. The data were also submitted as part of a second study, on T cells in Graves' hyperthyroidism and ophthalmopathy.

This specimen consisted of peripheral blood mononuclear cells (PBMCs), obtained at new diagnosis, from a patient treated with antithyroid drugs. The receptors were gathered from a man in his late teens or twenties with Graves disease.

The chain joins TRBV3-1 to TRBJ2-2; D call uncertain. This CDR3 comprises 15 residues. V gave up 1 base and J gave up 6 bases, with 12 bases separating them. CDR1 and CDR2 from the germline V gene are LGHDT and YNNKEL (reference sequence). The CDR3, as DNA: TGTGCCAGCAGCCAAGGACGTAGCAGAGCCGGGGAGCTGTTTTTT. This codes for CASSQGRSRAGELFF.

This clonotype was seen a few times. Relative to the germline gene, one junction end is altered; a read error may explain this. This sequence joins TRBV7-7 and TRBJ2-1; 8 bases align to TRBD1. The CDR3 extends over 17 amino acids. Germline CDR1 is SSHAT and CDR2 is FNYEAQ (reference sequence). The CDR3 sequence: CASSSFEAGQGYNEQFF. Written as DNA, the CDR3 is TGTGCTAGCAGCTCATTCGAGGCCGGACAGGGTTACAATGAGCAGTTCTTC.

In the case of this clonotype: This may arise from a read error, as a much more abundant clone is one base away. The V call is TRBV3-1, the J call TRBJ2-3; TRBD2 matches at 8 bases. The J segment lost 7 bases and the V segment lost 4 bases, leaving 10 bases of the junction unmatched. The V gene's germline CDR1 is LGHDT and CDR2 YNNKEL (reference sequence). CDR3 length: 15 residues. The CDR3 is CASSPAGTSGNTQYF. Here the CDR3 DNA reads TGTGCCAGCAGCCCAGCGGGCACTAGCGGAAATACGCAGTATTTT.

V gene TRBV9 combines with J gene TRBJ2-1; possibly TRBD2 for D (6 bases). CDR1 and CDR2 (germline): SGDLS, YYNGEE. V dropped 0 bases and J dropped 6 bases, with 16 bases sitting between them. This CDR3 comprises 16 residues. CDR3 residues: CASSVDWSGPPNEQFF. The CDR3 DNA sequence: TGTGCCAGCAGCGTAGATTGGAGCGGGCCCCCCAATGAGCAGTTCTTC.

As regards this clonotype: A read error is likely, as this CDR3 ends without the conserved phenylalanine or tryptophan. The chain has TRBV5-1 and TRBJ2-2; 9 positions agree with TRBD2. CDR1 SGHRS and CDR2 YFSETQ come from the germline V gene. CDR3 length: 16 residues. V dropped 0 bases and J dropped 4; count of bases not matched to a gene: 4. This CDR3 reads CASSLGLAGLTGELFS. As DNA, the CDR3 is TGCGCCAGCAGCTTGGGTCTAGCGGGACTCACCGGGGAGCTGTTTTCT.

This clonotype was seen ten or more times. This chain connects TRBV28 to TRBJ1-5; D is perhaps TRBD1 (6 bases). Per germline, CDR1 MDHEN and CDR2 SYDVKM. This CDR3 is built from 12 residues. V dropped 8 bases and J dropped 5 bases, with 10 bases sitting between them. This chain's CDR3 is CASRGGHQPQHF. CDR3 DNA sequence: TGTGCCAGCCGGGGGGGGCATCAGCCCCAGCATTTT.

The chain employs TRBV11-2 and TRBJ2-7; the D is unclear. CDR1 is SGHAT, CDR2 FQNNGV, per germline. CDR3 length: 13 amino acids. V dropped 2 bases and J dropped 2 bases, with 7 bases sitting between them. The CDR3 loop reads CASSLPRAYEQYF. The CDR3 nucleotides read TGTGCCAGCAGCTTACCTCGGGCCTACGAGCAGTACTTC.

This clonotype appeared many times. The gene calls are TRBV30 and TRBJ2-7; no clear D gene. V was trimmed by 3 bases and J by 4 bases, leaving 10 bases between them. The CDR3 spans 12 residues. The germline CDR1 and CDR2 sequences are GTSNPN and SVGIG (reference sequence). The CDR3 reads CAWRGTPYEQYF. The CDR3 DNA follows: TGTGCCTGGAGAGGTACGCCTTACGAGCAGTACTTC.

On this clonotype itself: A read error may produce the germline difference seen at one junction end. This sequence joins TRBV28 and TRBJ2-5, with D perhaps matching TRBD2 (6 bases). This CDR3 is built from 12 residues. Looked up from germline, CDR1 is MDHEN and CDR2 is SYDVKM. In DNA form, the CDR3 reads TGTGCCAGCAGTCTAAGGAGGGAGATCCAGTACTTC. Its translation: CASSLRREIQYF.

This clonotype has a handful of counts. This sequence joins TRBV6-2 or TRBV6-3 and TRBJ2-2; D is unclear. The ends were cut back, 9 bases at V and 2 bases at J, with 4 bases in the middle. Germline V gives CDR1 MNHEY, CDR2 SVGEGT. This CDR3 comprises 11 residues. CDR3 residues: CASINTGELFF. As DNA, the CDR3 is TGTGCCAGTATAAACACCGGGGAGCTGTTTTTT.

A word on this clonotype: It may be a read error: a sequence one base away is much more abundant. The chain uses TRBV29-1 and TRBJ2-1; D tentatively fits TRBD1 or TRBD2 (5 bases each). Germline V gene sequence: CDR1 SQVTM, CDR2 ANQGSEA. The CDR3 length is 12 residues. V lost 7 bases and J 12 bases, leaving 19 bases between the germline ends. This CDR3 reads CSAGQGVYVQFF. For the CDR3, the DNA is TGCAGCGCAGGTCAGGGAGTCTATGTGCAGTTCTTC.

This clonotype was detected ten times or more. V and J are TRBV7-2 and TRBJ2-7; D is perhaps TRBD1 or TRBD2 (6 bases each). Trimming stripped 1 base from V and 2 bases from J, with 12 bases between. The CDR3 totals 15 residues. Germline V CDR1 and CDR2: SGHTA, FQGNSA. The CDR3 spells CASSLVGGQAYEQYF. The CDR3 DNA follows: TGTGCCAGCAGCTTAGTCGGGGGACAAGCCTACGAGCAGTACTTC.

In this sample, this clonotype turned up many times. CDR3 loop: CAWTKLDTYEQYF. The CDR3 coding sequence is TGTGCCTGGACCAAACTAGACACCTACGAGCAGTACTTC. The chain has TRBV30 and TRBJ2-7; perhaps TRBD2 as D (5 bases). The CDR3 totals 13 residues. Trimming took 4 bases from V and 2 from J, leaving 12 bases between them. CDR1 GTSNPN and CDR2 SVGIG come from the germline V gene (reference sequence).

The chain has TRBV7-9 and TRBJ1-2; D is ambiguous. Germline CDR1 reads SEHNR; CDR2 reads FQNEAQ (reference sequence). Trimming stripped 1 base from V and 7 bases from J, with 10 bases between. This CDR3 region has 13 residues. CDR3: CASSLVADTGYTF. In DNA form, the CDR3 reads TGTGCCAGCAGCTTAGTGGCAGATACTGGCTACACCTTC.

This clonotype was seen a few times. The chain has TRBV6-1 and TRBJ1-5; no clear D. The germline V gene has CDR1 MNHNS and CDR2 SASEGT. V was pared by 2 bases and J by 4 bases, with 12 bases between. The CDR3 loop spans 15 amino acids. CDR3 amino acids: CASSEMWEGNQPQHF. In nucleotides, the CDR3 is TGTGCCAGCAGTGAAATGTGGGAGGGAAATCAGCCCCAGCATTTT.

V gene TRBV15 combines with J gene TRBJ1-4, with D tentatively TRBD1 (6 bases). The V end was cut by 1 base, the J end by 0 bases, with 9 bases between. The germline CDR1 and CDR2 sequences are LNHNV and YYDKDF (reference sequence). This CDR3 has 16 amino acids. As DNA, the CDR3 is TGTGCCACCAGCAGAGTTAGGGGGGCAACTAATGAAAAACTGTTTTTT. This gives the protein CATSRVRGATNEKLFF.

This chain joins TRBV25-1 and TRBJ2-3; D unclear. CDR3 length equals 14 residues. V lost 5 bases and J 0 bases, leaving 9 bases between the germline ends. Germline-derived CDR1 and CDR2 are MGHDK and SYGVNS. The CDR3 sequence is CASSRVGSTDTQYF. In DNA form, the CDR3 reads TGTGCCAGCAGTCGAGTCGGCAGCACAGATACGCAGTATTTT.

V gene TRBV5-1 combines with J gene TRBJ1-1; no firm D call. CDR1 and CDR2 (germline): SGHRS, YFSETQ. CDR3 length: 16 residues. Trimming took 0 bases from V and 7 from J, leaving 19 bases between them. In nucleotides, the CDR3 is TGCGCCAGCAGCTTGGCCCCCGGGCGGGGAGGCGGTGAAGCTTTCTTT. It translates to CASSLAPGRGGGEAFF.

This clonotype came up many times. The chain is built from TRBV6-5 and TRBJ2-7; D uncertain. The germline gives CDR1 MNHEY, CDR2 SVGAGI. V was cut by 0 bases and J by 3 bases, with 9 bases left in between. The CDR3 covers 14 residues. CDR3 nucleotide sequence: TGTGCCAGCAGTTACTCGCCGAGTCTCTACGAGCAGTACTTC. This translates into CASSYSPSLYEQYF.

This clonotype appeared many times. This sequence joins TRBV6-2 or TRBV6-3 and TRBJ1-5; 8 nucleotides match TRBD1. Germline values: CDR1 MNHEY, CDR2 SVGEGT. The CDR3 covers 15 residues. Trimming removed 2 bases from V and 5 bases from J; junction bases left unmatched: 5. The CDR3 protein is CASSYGTGVHQPQHF. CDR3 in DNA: TGTGCCAGCAGTTACGGGACAGGTGTCCATCAGCCCCAGCATTTT.

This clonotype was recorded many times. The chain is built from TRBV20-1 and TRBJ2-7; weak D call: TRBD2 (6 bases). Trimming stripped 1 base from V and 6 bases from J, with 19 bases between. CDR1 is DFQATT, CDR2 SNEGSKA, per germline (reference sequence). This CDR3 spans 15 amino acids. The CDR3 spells CSARALGTDLGEQYF. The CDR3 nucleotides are TGCAGTGCTAGAGCCTTGGGGACTGATTTGGGCGAGCAGTACTTC.

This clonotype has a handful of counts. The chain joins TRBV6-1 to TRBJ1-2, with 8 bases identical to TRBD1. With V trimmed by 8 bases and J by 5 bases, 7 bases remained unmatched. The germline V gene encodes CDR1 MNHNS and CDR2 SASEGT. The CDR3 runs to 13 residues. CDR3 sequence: CASRDRGRYGYTF. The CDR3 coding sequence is TGTGCCAGCCGAGACAGGGGCCGGTATGGCTACACCTTC.

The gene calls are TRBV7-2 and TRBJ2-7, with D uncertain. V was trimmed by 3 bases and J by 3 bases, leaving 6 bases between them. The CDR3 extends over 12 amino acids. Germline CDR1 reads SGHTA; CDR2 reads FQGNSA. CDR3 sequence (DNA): TGTGCCAGCAGCTTCCCCTACTACGAGCAGTACTTC. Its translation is CASSFPYYEQYF.

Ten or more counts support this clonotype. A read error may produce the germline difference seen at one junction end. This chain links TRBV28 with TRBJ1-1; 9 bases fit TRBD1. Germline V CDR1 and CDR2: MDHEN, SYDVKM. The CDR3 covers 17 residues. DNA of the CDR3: TGCGCCAGCAGTCGGATTACAGGGGGCTTAAATCCGGTTGAAGCTTTCTTT. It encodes CASSRITGGLNPVEAFF.